These 21 T cell receptor beta chains came from one sample sequenced in a study of T cell clonality in common variable immunodeficiency. General study points: Fewer deletions and N-nucleotide insertions were reportedly seen in common variable immunodeficiency TCR beta sequences.

The antigens for these receptors are not known. Using immunoSEQ multiplex PCR, the repertoire was profiled, and TCRdb retains in-frame clones only, with some absent. The record shows 30,000 to 35,000 clones for this sample, with no singletons present. Sequenced material: peripheral blood mononuclear cells. These receptors came from a human donor with common variable immunodeficiency.

On this clone itself: With the read ending 3 residues before the CDR3 end, the germline J gene is used to fill in that end. The rearrangement uses TRBV30 and TRBJ1-5, with D possibly TRBD1 on 5 matching bases. The CDR3 is 13 residues long. The V and J ends lost 0 bases and 5 bases respectively, with 8 bases between them. Germline CDR1 is GTSNPN and CDR2 is SVGIG (reference sequence). Incomplete CDR3 DNA: TGTGCCTGGAGTGTAAGGGGAGATCAGCCC. Protein product: CAWSVRGDQP. The full CDR3 is CAWSVRGDQPQHF.

This clone was detected ten times or more. The CDR3 end lies 3 residues beyond the end of the read and is filled in from the germline J gene. V usage is TRBV20-1 and J usage is TRBJ1-1; 8 bases fit TRBD1. The germline gives CDR1 DFQATT, CDR2 SNEGSKA (reference sequence). This CDR3 is built from 14 residues. With 3 bases clipped from V and 5 bases from J, the junction kept 8 bases outside the gene matches. The CDR3 bases that were read are TGCAGTGCTAGTGCCCAGGGGGCATGGACTGAA. Translating it yields CSASAQGAWTE. In full, the CDR3 is CSASAQGAWTEAFF.

Of note for this clone: Read data end 3 residues before the CDR3 end; the end is taken from the germline J gene. This chain connects TRBV10-2 to TRBJ1-5, with 8 bases aligning to TRBD1. CDR1 and CDR2 (germline): WSHSY, SAAADI. J gave up 0 bases and V 8 bases, and 3 bases lay outside the gene matches. This CDR3 region has 14 residues. CDR3 region: CASRQGYSNQPQHF. The sequenced part of the CDR3 DNA is TGCGCCAGCCGACAGGGGTATAGCAATCAGCCC.

This clone has more than one count but fewer than ten. The read is 3 residues too short to cover the CDR3 end, so that end is filled in from the germline J gene. V usage is TRBV6-2 or TRBV6-3 and J usage is TRBJ1-1; D not resolved. Trimming removed 8 bases from V and 2 bases from J, with 15 bases in between. The length of the CDR3 is 14 residues. Germline V gene data show CDR1 as MNHEY and CDR2 as SVGEGT. CDR3 region: CASAEYSLNTEAFF. The part of the CDR3 DNA that was read is TGTGCCAGCGCGGAGTATTCACTAAACACTGAA.

A few counts support this clone. Read coverage stops 3 residues before the CDR3 terminus; the germline J gene supplies the remainder. V and J are TRBV7-8 and TRBJ2-5; 8 bases fit TRBD1. CDR1 SGHVS and CDR2 FQNEAQ come from the germline V gene. V trimming: 1 base; J trimming: 3 bases; junction bases outside the gene matches: 1. The CDR3 has 14 residues. The CDR3 protein is CASSLGQGKETQYF. Partial CDR3 DNA: TGTGCCAGCAGCTTAGGACAGGGGAAAGAGACC.

The table lists this clone with a few counts. The read comes to an end 3 residues before the CDR3 does, leaving the germline J gene to fill in the end. This chain links TRBV7-6 with TRBJ2-7, with D maybe TRBD2 (6 bases). Trimming pared 5 bases from V and 0 bases from J, leaving 14 bases between. The CDR3 spans 15 residues. Looked up from germline, CDR1 is SGHVS and CDR2 is FNYEAQ. CDR3 protein: CASSPGLLSSYEQYF. The sequenced CDR3 bases are TGTGCCAGCAGCCCGGGACTCCTAAGCTCCTACGAG.

About this clone itself: The DNA ends 3 residues before the CDR3 does, and the rest of the CDR3 is filled in from the germline J gene. The V gene is TRBV11-2, the J gene TRBJ2-7, with TRBD2 matching over 7 bases. This CDR3 is built from 15 residues. V shed 3 bases, J shed 4 bases, and the junction held 9 bases outside the gene matches. The germline V gene encodes CDR1 SGHAT and CDR2 FQNNGV. The CDR3 sequence: CASSFSGGSSYEQYF. The DNA read from the CDR3 is TGTGCCAGCAGCTTCTCTGGCGGGAGTTCTTACGAG. Supplemented by reference TRBV11-2 and TRBJ2-7, the full variable domain reads EAGVAQSPRYKIIEKRQSVAFWCNPISGHATLYWYQQILGQGPKLLIQFQNNGVVDDSQLPKDRFSAERLKGVDSTLKIQPAKLEDSAVYLCASSFSGGSSYEQYFGPGTRLTVT.

This clone was found many times. The CDR3 loop is CSAKGPPRADTQYF. CDR3 DNA, as far as it was read: TGCAGTGCCAAGGGGCCCCCAAGGGCAGATACG. The chain recombines TRBV20-1 with TRBJ2-3; D perhaps matches TRBD1 (5 bases). The read comes to an end 3 residues before the CDR3 does, leaving the germline J gene to fill in the end. V dropped 6 bases and J dropped 4 bases, with 17 bases sitting between them. From germline, CDR1 is DFQATT and CDR2 SNEGSKA (reference sequence). The length of the CDR3 is 14 residues.

For this clone: From the germline J gene comes the end of the CDR3, since the read stops 3 residues before it. The gene calls are TRBV2 and TRBJ1-5, with 7 bases identical to TRBD1. CDR1 is SNHLY, CDR2 FYNNEI, per germline. CDR3 size: 15 residues. The ends lost 6 bases at V and 1 base at J; junction bases unmatched: 6. The covered CDR3 bases are TGTGCCAGCAGAGGGGGCTCCGGGAGCAATCAGCCC. It translates to CASRGGSGSNQP. In full, the CDR3 is CASRGGSGSNQPQHF.

This clone was found a few times. The read ends 3 residues before the CDR3 terminus; that terminus is restored from the germline J gene. V is TRBV11-2 and J is TRBJ2-5; D is ambiguous. Germline CDR1 and CDR2: SGHAT and FQNNGV. CDR3 length: 15 residues. V was clipped by 6 bases and J by 5 bases, with 19 bases between them. The chain's CDR3 is CASSELGSSGETQYF. CDR3 DNA (partial): TGTGCCAGCAGTGAGCTCGGTTCTAGTGGGGAGACC.

This clone was observed many times. The read gets to within 3 residues of the CDR3 end, and the germline J gene fills in the rest. The J gene is TRBJ2-3, the V gene TRBV18, with 8 bases that match TRBD1. The CDR3 has 14 amino acids. Per germline, CDR1 KGHSH and CDR2 LQKENI. V dropped 3 bases and J dropped 2; count of bases not matched to a gene: 1. The CDR3 DNA, read in part, is TGTGCCAGCTCACCGGGACAGGTCACAGATACG. Protein sequence: CASSPGQVTDT. The complete CDR3 protein is CASSPGQVTDTQYF.

Many counts were recorded for this clone. The read ends 3 residues shy of where the CDR3 ends; the end is completed using the germline J gene. The chain carries TRBV4-2 and TRBJ2-5; 8 bases fit TRBD2. V trimming: 1 base; J trimming: 3 bases; junction bases outside the gene matches: 10. Germline loops: CDR1 LGHNA, CDR2 YNFKEQ. The CDR3 spans 17 residues. The CDR3 bases that were read are TGTGCCAGCAGCCAAGGGAGTGGAGTAGCGGGAAAAGAGACC. Residues: CASSQGSGVAGKET. The whole CDR3 sequence reads CASSQGSGVAGKETQYF.

This clone was seen at least ten times. From the germline J gene comes the end of the CDR3, since the read stops 3 residues before it. The genes are TRBV5-1 and TRBJ2-1; maybe TRBD2 (6 bases). Looked up from germline, CDR1 is SGHRS and CDR2 is YFSETQ. Trimming took off 5 bases at V and 0 bases at J, with 12 bases between the two ends. CDR3 length: 15 residues. This CDR3 is CASRSGGGSYNEQFF. The covered CDR3 bases are TGCGCCAGCAGATCCGGGGGAGGCTCCTACAATGAG.

With regard to this clone: A junction end diverges from the germline sequence, so it may reflect a read error. The CDR3 end lies 3 residues beyond the end of the read and is filled in from the germline J gene. The chain uses TRBV7-9 and TRBJ1-6; possibly TRBD1 for D (6 bases). Germline V lookup: CDR1 SEHNR, CDR2 FQNEAQ (reference sequence). The CDR3 runs to 15 residues. The CDR3 DNA, read in part, is TGTGCCAGCAGCTTAGGGGGGGGCGGTAATTCAACC. It translates to CASSLGGGGNST. In full, the CDR3 reads CASSLGGGGNSTLHF.

The covered CDR3 bases are TGTGCCAGTAGCCTGGCCGGGACTAGCGGGAGGTACGAG. It is translated as CASSLAGTSGRYE. The entire CDR3 protein is CASSLAGTSGRYEQYF. The chain employs TRBV19 and TRBJ2-7; the match to TRBD2 covers 15 bases. The read gets to within 3 residues of the CDR3 end, and the germline J gene fills in the rest. This CDR3 is built from 16 residues. With V trimmed by 6 bases and J by 4 bases, 7 bases remained unmatched. Germline V gives CDR1 LNHDA, CDR2 SQIVND (reference sequence).

This clone has more than one count but fewer than ten. The CDR3 end falls 3 residues outside the read, so it is completed with the germline J gene. The chain carries TRBV30 and TRBJ1-2, with 7 bases identical to TRBD1. This CDR3 contains 12 residues. The germline gives CDR1 GTSNPN, CDR2 SVGIG (reference sequence). CDR3 amino acids: CAAGEGTDGYTF. Incomplete CDR3 DNA: TGTGCCGCGGGCGAGGGGACAGACGGC.

With regard to this clone: The CDR3 end is not reached by the read, which stops 3 residues before it; the germline J gene fills it in. The chain links TRBV7-9 to TRBJ2-5; 8 nucleotides match TRBD1. CDR3 length: 14 amino acids. From germline, CDR1 is SEHNR and CDR2 FQNEAQ (reference sequence). Trimming removed 7 bases from V and 1 base from J; junction bases left unmatched: 5. The CDR3 is CASTKTGVQETQYF. The CDR3 DNA, read in part, is TGTGCCAGCACAAAGACAGGGGTCCAAGAGACC.

There are many counts of this clone. The covered CDR3 bases are TGTGCCAGCAGCGTCGGGGGAATGGGAGCCGAG. Amino acid sequence: CASSVGGMGAE. The complete CDR3 reads CASSVGGMGAEQYF. The chain employs TRBV7-9 and TRBJ2-7; D is possibly TRBD2 (6 bases). The CDR3 extends 3 residues past the end of the read, so its final part is completed from the germline J gene. Germline CDR1 reads SEHNR; CDR2 reads FQNEAQ (reference sequence). Trimming removed 5 bases at V and 6 bases at J, with 17 bases between. The CDR3 sequence is 14 residues long.

This clone has ten or more counts. The sequence runs out 3 residues before the end of the CDR3; the remainder is reconstructed from the germline J gene. The chain recombines TRBV18 with TRBJ1-1; D gene ambiguous. Germline CDR1 is KGHSH and CDR2 is LQKENI. This CDR3 is built from 14 residues. The CDR3 DNA, read in part, is TGTGCCAGCTCTCCCACCACGGGTAATGCCCCA. This gives the protein CASSPTTGNAP. The CDR3 in full is CASSPTTGNAPAFF.

This clone was seen a handful of times. The read ends 3 residues shy of where the CDR3 ends; the end is completed using the germline J gene. This chain uses TRBV19 with TRBJ1-1, with D possibly TRBD1 on 5 matching bases. V lost 5 bases and J lost 5, with 15 bases in between. The CDR3 totals 14 residues. CDR1 is LNHDA, CDR2 SQIVND, per germline (reference sequence). The CDR3 bases that were read are TGTGCCAGTAGTTCCCCGGGGGACTTAACTGAA. Translated: CASSSPGDLTE. The whole CDR3 protein reads CASSSPGDLTEAFF.

Ten or more counts support this clone. The read ends 3 residues early relative to the CDR3; the germline J gene fills the gap. The chain is built from TRBV10-3 and TRBJ2-3, with D perhaps TRBD1 (6 bases). The CDR3 extends over 15 amino acids. Germline V gives CDR1 ENHRY, CDR2 SYGVKD. V lost 6 bases to trimming and J lost 0 bases, with 13 bases between them. CDR3 DNA (partial): TGTGCCATCAGCTCGGGACACGCCAGCACAGATACG. Residues: CAISSGHASTDT. The entire CDR3 reads CAISSGHASTDTQYF.